Reported below is one T cell receptor beta chain. This CDR3 contains 15 residues. Looked up from germline, CDR1 is LGHDT and CDR2 is YNNKEL (reference sequence). Trimming removed 3 bases from V and 2 bases from J, with 13 bases in between. The data were obtained in a study of blood T cells in healthy people across ages. Then a second PCR, running about 6 to 12 cycles, was carried out with a sample-barcoded 5' primer and a J-beta primer mix. TCRdb reprocessed the 5' RACE reads with MiXCR, giving one entry per CDR3 protein. Of some 1.5 million distinct CDR3 sequences listed, about 28% are singletons. What was sequenced was blood. This TCR derives from a woman younger than 45 in good health. V usage is TRBV3-1 and J usage is TRBJ2-5; D may correspond to TRBD1 or TRBD2 (7 bases each). This CDR3 is CASSHTGEGQETQYF. CDR3 bases: TGTGCCAGCAGCCATACAGGGGAGGGGCAAGAGACCCAGTACTTC.